A single sample is the source of the 32 T cell receptor beta chains below, sequenced in a study of T cell responses to AZD1222 COVID-19 vaccine. Assay used: immunoSEQ multiplex PCR; TCRdb lists only in-frame clones, some missing. Found here are 100,000 or so clones, roughly 90% of them singletons; the top ten hold 2.8%. The source material was peripheral blood, sampled on day 0 of AZD1222 vaccination. All receptors derive from an adult in good health.

This sequence joins TRBV27 and TRBJ1-5; D is undetermined. Germline CDR1 reads MNHEY; CDR2 reads SMNVEV (reference sequence). This CDR3 is 15 amino acids long. Trimming stripped 2 bases from V and 3 bases from J, with 11 bases between. The CDR3 is CASSLNLYPNQPQHF. CDR3 nucleotide sequence: TGTGCCAGCAGTTTAAACCTTTACCCCAATCAGCCCCAGCATTTT.

The CDR3 bases are TGTGCCATCAGTGAGGGGACGGTGCCCACCATATATTTT. Amino acid sequence: CAISEGTVPTIYF. This chain links TRBV10-3 with TRBJ1-3; a possible D gene is TRBD1 (5 bases). V lost 2 bases and J lost 9, with 11 bases in between. From germline, CDR1 is ENHRY and CDR2 SYGVKD. This CDR3 is 13 amino acids long.

The rearrangement joins TRBV6-4 to TRBJ1-5; 8 bases agree with TRBD1. The germline gives CDR1 MRHNA, CDR2 SNTAGT. CDR3 length: 14 amino acids. V was pared by 1 base and J by 7 bases, with 3 bases of the junction left unmatched. In DNA, the CDR3 is TGTGCCAGCAGTGACTGGACAGGGATCCAGCCCCAGCATTTT. Its translation is CASSDWTGIQPQHF.

This sequence joins TRBV4-2 and TRBJ2-1; a possible D gene is TRBD2 (6 bases). CDR3 length: 13 residues. Deletions cut 0 bases from V and 8 bases from J, with 8 bases between. Germline CDR1 LGHNA, CDR2 YNFKEQ. CDR3: CASSQDWGDEQFF. The CDR3, as DNA: TGTGCCAGCAGCCAAGATTGGGGGGATGAGCAGTTCTTC.

This clone was observed once. The chain is built from TRBV5-1 and TRBJ2-2, with D unclear. Per the germline V gene, CDR1 is SGHRS and CDR2 is YFSETQ. CDR3 length equals 17 residues. Trimming removed 0 bases from V and 4 bases from J, with 16 bases in between. The CDR3 DNA reads TGCGCCAGCAGCTTGGGAACAAACACCTTAATCACCGGGGAGCTGTTTTTT. This encodes CASSLGTNTLITGELFF. Looking up the rest from reference TRBV5-1 and TRBJ2-2 gives the full variable domain: KAGVTQTPRYLIKTRGQQVTLSCSPISGHRSVSWYQQTPGQGLQFLFEYFSETQRNKGNFPGRFSGRQFSNSRSEMNVSTLELGDSALYLCASSLGTNTLITGELFFGEGSRLTVL.

This sequence joins TRBV10-3 and TRBJ2-7; TRBD1 is a possible D gene (5 bases). The CDR3 spans 15 residues. V lost 5 bases to trimming and J lost 3 bases, with 17 bases between them. The germline V gene encodes CDR1 ENHRY and CDR2 SYGVKD. In nucleotides, the CDR3 is TGTGCCATCAGTCCAGGGATCCCGAATTACTACGAGCAGTACTTC. This encodes CAISPGIPNYYEQYF.

The rearrangement joins TRBV19 to TRBJ2-3; 9 bases align to TRBD2. Germline V gives CDR1 LNHDA, CDR2 SQIVND (reference sequence). The CDR3 spans 14 residues. The V segment lost 0 bases and the J segment 5 bases; nucleotides outside the gene matches: 0. The chain's CDR3 is CASSIELAGDTQYF. The CDR3 nucleotides read TGTGCCAGTAGTATAGAACTAGCGGGAGATACGCAGTATTTT.

The chain employs TRBV7-3 and TRBJ2-7, with a tentative D call TRBD2 (6 bases). This CDR3 is 13 amino acids long. The V and J ends lost 1 base and 5 bases respectively, with 9 bases between them. Germline V lookup: CDR1 SGHTA, CDR2 FQGTGA. CDR3 amino acids: CASSLNPSDEQYF. As DNA, the CDR3 is TGTGCCAGCAGCTTAAATCCTAGCGACGAGCAGTACTTC.

The genes are TRBV21-1 and TRBJ2-7. TRBV21-1 is designated a pseudogene. The CDR3 sequence is 14 residues long. CDR3 coding DNA: TGTGCCAGCAGCAGCCGGGACGGATACTACGAGCAGTACTTC. Translated: CASSSRDGYYEQYF.

The rearrangement links TRBV18 to TRBJ1-5; 8 nucleotides line up with TRBD1. The CDR3 is 15 residues long. The ends lost 4 bases at V and 9 bases at J; junction bases unmatched: 11. The V gene's germline CDR1 is KGHSH and CDR2 LQKENI. The CDR3 region has the DNA TGTGCCAGCTCACAGGACAGGGCCTCCTTACGGCCCCAGCATTTT. This translates into CASSQDRASLRPQHF.

This clone was counted once. The chain uses TRBV27 and TRBJ1-1, with 7 bases matching TRBD1. Germline trimming cut 6 bases from V and 1 base from J; bases unmatched to any gene: 5. The CDR3 is 14 residues long. Germline values: CDR1 MNHEY, CDR2 SMNVEV (reference sequence). The CDR3 here is CASRYQGGNTEAFF. The CDR3 DNA reads as TGTGCCAGCAGGTACCAGGGGGGGAACACTGAAGCTTTCTTT.

A single count supports this clone. The chain's CDR3 is CASSLSVLNTEAFF. As DNA, the CDR3 is TGTGCCAGCAGCTTATCGGTGTTGAACACTGAAGCTTTCTTT. The rearrangement uses TRBV11-2 and TRBJ1-1; no clear D. The CDR3 is 14 amino acids. Germline CDR1 reads SGHAT; CDR2 reads FQNNGV. V was shortened by 2 bases and J by 0 bases, with 7 bases between the two germline ends.

Note on this clone: This may come from a read error, since a much larger clone is one base off. The V and J genes are TRBV7-3 and TRBJ2-3; no clear D gene. The V and J ends lost 0 bases and 5 bases respectively, with 3 bases between them. The CDR3 consists of 12 residues. Per the germline V gene, CDR1 is SGHTA and CDR2 is FQGTGA. The CDR3 reads CASSLTKDTQYF. As DNA, the CDR3 is TGTGCCAGCAGCTTAACGAAAGATACGCAGTATTTT.

The rearrangement uses TRBV25-1 and TRBJ2-2; 7 positions match TRBD2. The length of the CDR3 is 14 residues. CDR1 is MGHDK and CDR2 is SYGVNS in the germline V gene. V trimming: 3 bases; J trimming: 7 bases; junction bases outside the gene matches: 5. CDR3 bases: TGTGCCAGCAGTGATTGGGGGAGGGTCGGGGAGCTGTTTTTT. Encoded protein: CASSDWGRVGELFF. Filled out from reference TRBV25-1 and TRBJ2-2, the complete variable domain reads EADIYQTPRYLVIGTGKKITLECSQTMGHDKMYWYQQDPGMELHLIHYSYGVNSTEKGDLSSESTVSRIRTEHFPLTLESARPSHTSQYLCASSDWGRVGELFFGEGSRLTVL.

J is TRBJ2-2 and V is TRBV18; D might be TRBD2 (6 bases). The CDR3 contains 18 residues. The V and J ends lost 2 bases and 4 bases respectively, with 20 bases between them. Germline-derived CDR1 and CDR2 are KGHSH and LQKENI. As DNA, the CDR3 is TGTGCCAGCTCACCATTGTCGAGGTCGGGAGTACGCACCGGGGAGCTGTTTTTT. As protein: CASSPLSRSGVRTGELFF.

This chain links TRBV18 with TRBJ1-1, with a tentative D call TRBD1 (6 bases). The CDR3 loop spans 13 amino acids. Trimming left V 4 bases short and J 0 bases short, with 6 bases between. CDR1 KGHSH and CDR2 LQKENI come from the germline V gene. The CDR3 coding sequence is TGTGCCAGCTCACGACAGGTGAACACTGAAGCTTTCTTT. Translated, it gives CASSRQVNTEAFF.

The J gene is TRBJ2-2, the V gene TRBV7-7; D unclear. This CDR3 has 16 amino acids. CDR1 is SSHAT and CDR2 is FNYEAQ in the germline V gene (reference sequence). Trimming left V 2 bases short and J 0 bases short, with 10 bases between. CDR3 region: CASSLIQPPNTGELFF. The CDR3 coding sequence is TGTGCCAGCAGCTTAATCCAGCCACCGAACACCGGGGAGCTGTTTTTT. The full variable domain, with the rest looked up from reference TRBV7-7 and TRBJ2-2, is GAGVSQSPRYKVTKRGQDVTLRCDPISSHATLYWYQQALGQGPEFLTYFNYEAQPDKSGLPSDRFSAERPEGSISTLTIQRTEQRDSAMYRCASSLIQPPNTGELFFGEGSRLTVL.

The rearrangement uses TRBV6-5 and TRBJ2-7, with TRBD1 matching 9 bases. The junction had 11 bases not matched to a gene; V was cut back by 6 bases and J by 5 bases. The CDR3 sequence is 15 residues long. Germline loops: CDR1 MNHEY, CDR2 SVGAGI. CDR3 sequence: CASSPAGTGTDEQYF. CDR3 nucleotide sequence: TGTGCCAGCAGCCCCGCCGGGACAGGGACCGACGAGCAGTACTTC.

V and J are TRBV6-5 and TRBJ1-1; D is uncertain. The CDR3 sequence is 15 residues long. Trimming removed 5 bases from V and 0 bases from J, with 13 bases in between. Germline-derived CDR1 and CDR2 are MNHEY and SVGAGI. This chain's CDR3 is CASSLSAPVNTEAFF. In DNA, the CDR3 is TGTGCCAGCAGTCTCTCTGCCCCGGTGAACACTGAAGCTTTCTTT.

The chain carries TRBV27 and TRBJ1-4, with D unclear. The ends were cut back, 3 bases at V and 7 bases at J, with 9 bases in the middle. CDR1 MNHEY and CDR2 SMNVEV come from the germline V gene (reference sequence). This CDR3 is built from 13 residues. CDR3 sequence (DNA): TGTGCCAGCAGTTTGGAGGGAGCTGAAAAACTGTTTTTT. This encodes CASSLEGAEKLFF.

This clone was seen once. The chain has TRBV27 and TRBJ1-3; D not resolved. This CDR3 contains 14 residues. Germline CDR1 is MNHEY and CDR2 is SMNVEV (reference sequence). V gave up 5 bases and J gave up 4 bases, with 12 bases separating them. The CDR3 region is CASSLDSRGNTIYF. CDR3 in DNA: TGTGCCAGCAGTCTTGACTCGCGAGGAAACACCATATATTTT.

The gene calls are TRBV19 and TRBJ2-1, with no clear D. Germline loops: CDR1 LNHDA, CDR2 SQIVND (reference sequence). V shed 4 bases and J shed 0 bases, with 10 bases lying between them. There are 15 residues in the CDR3. CDR3 amino acids: CASSTTLSSYNEQFF. CDR3 in DNA: TGTGCCAGTAGTACAACACTTAGCTCCTACAATGAGCAGTTCTTC.

The gene calls are TRBV7-2 and TRBJ1-1; D perhaps matches TRBD1 (5 bases). Germline V CDR1 and CDR2: SGHTA, FQGNSA. This CDR3 region has 14 residues. The ends were cut back, 5 bases at V and 7 bases at J, with 17 bases in the middle. CDR3 coding DNA: TGTGCCAGCAGCCTAGGGGCTGGGGAAATTGAAGCTTTCTTT. Translating it yields CASSLGAGEIEAFF.

The chain combines TRBV11-2 with TRBJ1-4; 7 nucleotides match TRBD1. V lost 0 bases, J lost 7 bases, and 5 bases stayed unmatched. The CDR3 is made up of 15 amino acids. The germline CDR1 and CDR2 sequences are SGHAT and FQNNGV. The CDR3 loop reads CASSLDGGGLEKLFF. CDR3 bases: TGTGCCAGCAGCTTAGACGGAGGGGGCCTTGAAAAACTGTTTTTT.

The chain combines TRBV3-1 (or the pseudogene TRBV3-2) with TRBJ1-2; TRBD1 aligns across 12 bases. The CDR3 is made up of 14 amino acids. Per germline, CDR1 LGHDT and CDR2 YNNKEL (reference sequence). V lost 5 bases and J lost 8; bases outside the gene matches: 6. CDR3 loop: CASSYGTGGEGYTF. In DNA, the CDR3 is TGTGCCAGCAGCTACGGGACAGGGGGCGAAGGCTACACCTTC.

The sample holds a few counts of this clone. J is TRBJ1-2 and V is TRBV6-5, with 7 bases aligning to TRBD1. In germline, CDR1 is MNHEY, CDR2 SVGAGI. V lost 6 bases to trimming and J lost 8 bases; unmatched junction nucleotides: 12. The CDR3 covers 14 residues. In DNA form, the CDR3 reads TGTGCCAGCAGCCCGACAGGGATCTATGGAGGCTACACCTTC. It encodes CASSPTGIYGGYTF.

The chain links TRBV7-9 to TRBJ1-2, with 10 nucleotides matching TRBD1. CDR3 length: 15 amino acids. Germline V gene sequence: CDR1 SEHNR, CDR2 FQNEAQ (reference sequence). V dropped 5 bases and J dropped 3; count of bases not matched to a gene: 6. The DNA of the CDR3 is TGTGCCAGCAGCGCTCACGGGACAGGGGACTATGGCTACACCTTC. Amino acid sequence: CASSAHGTGDYGYTF.

V and J are TRBV6-1 and TRBJ2-3, with unresolved D. Germline V lookup: CDR1 MNHNS, CDR2 SASEGT. Trimming stripped 3 bases from V and 5 bases from J, with 12 bases between. This CDR3 has 14 amino acids. Written as DNA, the CDR3 is TGTGCCAGCAGTGAGTCTAGTCAAGTAGATACGCAGTATTTT. Its protein is CASSESSQVDTQYF.

The chain joins TRBV5-1 to TRBJ2-3, with TRBD2 identical over 12 bases. CDR1 and CDR2 from the germline V gene are SGHRS and YFSETQ. The CDR3 contains 19 residues. Unmatched junction bases numbered 13, after V lost 3 bases and J lost 2 bases. Written as DNA, the CDR3 is TGCGCCAGCAGCTGGGGGGGGCTGACTAGCGGGAGAGCCACAGATACGCAGTATTTT. Translation: CASSWGGLTSGRATDTQYF. The full variable domain, completed using reference TRBV5-1 and TRBJ2-3, is KAGVTQTPRYLIKTRGQQVTLSCSPISGHRSVSWYQQTPGQGLQFLFEYFSETQRNKGNFPGRFSGRQFSNSRSEMNVSTLELGDSALYLCASSWGGLTSGRATDTQYFGPGTRLTVL.

The chain links TRBV3-1 (or the pseudogene TRBV3-2) to TRBJ1-2, with 9 bases matching TRBD1. CDR1 LGHDT and CDR2 YNNKEL come from the germline V gene (reference sequence). V trimming: 1 base; J trimming: 3 bases; junction bases outside the gene matches: 3. CDR3 length: 15 residues. The CDR3 DNA follows: TGTGCCAGCAGCCAAGTGGACAGGGGCCACTATGGCTACACCTTC. Amino acid sequence: CASSQVDRGHYGYTF.

The V call is TRBV28, the J call TRBJ1-3; D gene uncertain. Germline loops: CDR1 MDHEN, CDR2 SYDVKM. V shed 3 bases and J shed 0 bases, with 9 bases lying between them. This CDR3 has 15 residues. As DNA, the CDR3 is TGTGCCAGCAGTTTTACCCCAAACTCTGGAAACACCATATATTTT. It yields the protein CASSFTPNSGNTIYF.

The chain uses TRBV25-1 and TRBJ2-2, with D hard to call. CDR1 MGHDK and CDR2 SYGVNS come from the germline V gene. Trimming removed 0 bases from V and 5 bases from J, with 7 bases in between. This CDR3 comprises 14 residues. The CDR3 loop is CASSEYGRTGELFF. The DNA of the CDR3 is TGTGCCAGCAGTGAATATGGTAGGACCGGGGAGCTGTTTTTT.